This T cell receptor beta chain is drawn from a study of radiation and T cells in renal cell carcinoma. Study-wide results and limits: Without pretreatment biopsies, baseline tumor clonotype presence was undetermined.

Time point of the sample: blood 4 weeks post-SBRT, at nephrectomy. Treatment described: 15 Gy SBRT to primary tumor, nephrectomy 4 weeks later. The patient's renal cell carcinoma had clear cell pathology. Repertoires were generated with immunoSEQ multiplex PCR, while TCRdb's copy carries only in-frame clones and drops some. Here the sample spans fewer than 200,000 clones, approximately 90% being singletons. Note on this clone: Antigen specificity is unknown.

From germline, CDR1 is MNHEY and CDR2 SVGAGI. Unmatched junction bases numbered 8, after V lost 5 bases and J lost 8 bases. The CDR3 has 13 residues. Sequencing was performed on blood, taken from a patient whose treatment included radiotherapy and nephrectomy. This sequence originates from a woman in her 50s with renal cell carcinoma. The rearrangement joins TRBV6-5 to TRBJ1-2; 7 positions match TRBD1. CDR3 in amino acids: CASSRQGREGYTF. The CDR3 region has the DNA TGTGCCAGCAGTCGACAGGGAAGAGAAGGCTACACCTTC.